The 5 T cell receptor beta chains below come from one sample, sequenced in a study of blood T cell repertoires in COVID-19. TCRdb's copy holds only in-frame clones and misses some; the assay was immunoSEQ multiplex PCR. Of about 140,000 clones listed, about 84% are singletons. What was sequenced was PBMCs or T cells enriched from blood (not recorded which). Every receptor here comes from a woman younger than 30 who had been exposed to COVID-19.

CDR3 nucleotides: TGTGCCAGCAGCTTACAGGGGTTAGGTAAAAAACTGTTTTTT. It codes for CASSLQGLGKKLFF. This chain joins TRBV5-6 and TRBJ1-4; 7 nucleotides agree with TRBD1. Trimming at V came to 2 bases and at J to 9 bases, leaving 7 bases not matched to a gene. The CDR3 has 14 amino acids. Looked up from germline, CDR1 is SGHDT and CDR2 is YYEEEE.

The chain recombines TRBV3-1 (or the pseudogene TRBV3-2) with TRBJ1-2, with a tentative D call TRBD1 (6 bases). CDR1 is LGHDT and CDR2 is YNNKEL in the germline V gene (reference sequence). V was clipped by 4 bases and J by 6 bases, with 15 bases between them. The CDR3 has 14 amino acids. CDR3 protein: CASSLLEDSDGYTF. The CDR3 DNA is TGTGCCAGCAGCCTCCTTGAGGACAGCGATGGCTACACCTTC.

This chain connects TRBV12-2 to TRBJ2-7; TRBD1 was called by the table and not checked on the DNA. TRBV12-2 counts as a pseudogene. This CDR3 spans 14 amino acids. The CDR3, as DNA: TGTGCAAGTCGCAAGCGACAGGGTGGATACGAGCAGTACTTC. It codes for CASRKRQGGYEQYF.

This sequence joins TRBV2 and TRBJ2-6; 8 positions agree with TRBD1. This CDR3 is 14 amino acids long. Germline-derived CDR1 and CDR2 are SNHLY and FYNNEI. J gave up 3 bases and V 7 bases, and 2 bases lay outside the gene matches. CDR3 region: CASTGGDGANVLTF. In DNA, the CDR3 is TGTGCCAGCACAGGGGGCGATGGGGCCAACGTCCTGACTTTC.

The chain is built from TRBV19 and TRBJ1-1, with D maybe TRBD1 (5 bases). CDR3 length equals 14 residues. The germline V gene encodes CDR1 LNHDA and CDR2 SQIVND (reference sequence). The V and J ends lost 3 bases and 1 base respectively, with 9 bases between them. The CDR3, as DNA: TGTGCCAGTAGTATCGGGGGGAAGAACACTGAAGCTTTCTTT. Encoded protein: CASSIGGKNTEAFF.